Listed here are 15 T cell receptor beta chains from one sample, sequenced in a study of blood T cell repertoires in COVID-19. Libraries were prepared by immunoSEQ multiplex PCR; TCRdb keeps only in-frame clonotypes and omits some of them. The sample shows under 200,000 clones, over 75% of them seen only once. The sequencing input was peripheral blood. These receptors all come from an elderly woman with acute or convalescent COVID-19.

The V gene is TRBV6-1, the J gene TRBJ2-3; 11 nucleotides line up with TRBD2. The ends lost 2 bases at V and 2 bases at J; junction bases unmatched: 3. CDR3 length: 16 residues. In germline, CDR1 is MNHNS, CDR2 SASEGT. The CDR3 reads CASSELAGGYTDTQYF. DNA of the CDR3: TGTGCCAGCAGTGAACTAGCGGGGGGATACACAGATACGCAGTATTTT.

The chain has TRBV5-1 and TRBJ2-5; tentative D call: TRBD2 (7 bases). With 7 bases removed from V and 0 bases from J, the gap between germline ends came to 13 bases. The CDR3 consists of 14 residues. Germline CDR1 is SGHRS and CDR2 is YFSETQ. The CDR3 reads CASSEGGYQETQYF. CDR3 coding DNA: TGCGCCAGCTCCGAGGGGGGGTACCAAGAGACCCAGTACTTC.

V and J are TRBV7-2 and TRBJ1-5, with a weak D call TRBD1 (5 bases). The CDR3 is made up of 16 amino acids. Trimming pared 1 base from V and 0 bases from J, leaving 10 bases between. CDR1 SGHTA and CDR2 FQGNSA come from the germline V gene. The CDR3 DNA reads TGTGCCAGCAGCTTAGATTCAGGGAATAGCAATCAGCCCCAGCATTTT. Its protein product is CASSLDSGNSNQPQHF.

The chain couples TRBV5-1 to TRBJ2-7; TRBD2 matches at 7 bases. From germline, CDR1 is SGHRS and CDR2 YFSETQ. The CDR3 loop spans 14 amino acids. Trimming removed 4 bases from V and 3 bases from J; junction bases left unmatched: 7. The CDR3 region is CASSRAGEVYEQYF. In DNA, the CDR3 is TGCGCCAGCAGCAGGGCGGGAGAGGTCTACGAGCAGTACTTC.

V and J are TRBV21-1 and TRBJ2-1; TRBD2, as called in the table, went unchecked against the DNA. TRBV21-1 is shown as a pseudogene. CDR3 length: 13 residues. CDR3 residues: CASSRGAVPCGFF. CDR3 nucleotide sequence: TGTGCCAGCAGCCGCGGAGCAGTTCCCTGTGGGTTCTTC.

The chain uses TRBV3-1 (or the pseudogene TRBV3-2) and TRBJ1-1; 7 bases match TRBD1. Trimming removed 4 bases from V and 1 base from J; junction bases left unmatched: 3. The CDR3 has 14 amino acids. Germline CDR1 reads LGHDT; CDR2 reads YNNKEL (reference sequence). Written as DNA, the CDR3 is TGTGCCAGCAGCCGGAGGACAGGGAACACTGAAGCTTTCTTT. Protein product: CASSRRTGNTEAFF.

CDR3 residues: CASSEGQIYEQYF. DNA for the CDR3: TGTGCCAGCAGTGAGGGACAGATCTACGAGCAGTACTTC. The genes are TRBV6-1 and TRBJ2-7, with TRBD1 matching 7 bases. The CDR3 contains 13 residues. The trim removed 3 bases at V and 3 bases at J, leaving 2 bases unmatched. CDR1 and CDR2 from the germline V gene are MNHNS and SASEGT.

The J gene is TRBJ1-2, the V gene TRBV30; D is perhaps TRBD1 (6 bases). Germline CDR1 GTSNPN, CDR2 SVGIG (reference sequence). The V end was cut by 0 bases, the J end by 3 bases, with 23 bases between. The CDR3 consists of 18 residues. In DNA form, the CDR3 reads TGTGCCTGGAGTGTAGGACGGCAGGGGTTATCGTGGCACTATGGCTACACCTTC. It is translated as CAWSVGRQGLSWHYGYTF.

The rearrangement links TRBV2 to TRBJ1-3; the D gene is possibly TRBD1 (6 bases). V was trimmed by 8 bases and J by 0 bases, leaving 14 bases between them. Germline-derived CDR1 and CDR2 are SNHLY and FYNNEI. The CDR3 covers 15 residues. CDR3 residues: CASGGGRASGNTIYF. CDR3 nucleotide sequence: TGTGCCAGCGGTGGGGGGCGGGCCTCTGGAAACACCATATATTTT.

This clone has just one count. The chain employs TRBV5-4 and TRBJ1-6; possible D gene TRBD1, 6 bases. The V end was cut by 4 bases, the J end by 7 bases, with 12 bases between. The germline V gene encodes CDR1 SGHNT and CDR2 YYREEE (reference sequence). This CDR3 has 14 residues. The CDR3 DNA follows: TGTGCCAGCAGCCCAGGGGAGGGGAATTCACCCCTCCACTTT. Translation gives CASSPGEGNSPLHF. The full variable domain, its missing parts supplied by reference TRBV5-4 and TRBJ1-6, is ETGVTQSPTHLIKTRGQQVTLRCSSQSGHNTVSWYQQALGQGPQFIFQYYREEENGRGNFPPRFSGLQFPNYSSELNVNALELDDSALYLCASSPGEGNSPLHFGNGTRLTVT.

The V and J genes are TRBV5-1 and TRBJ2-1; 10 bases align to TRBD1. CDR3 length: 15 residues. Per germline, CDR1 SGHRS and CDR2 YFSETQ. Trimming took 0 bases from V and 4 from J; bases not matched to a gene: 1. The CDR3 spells CASSLGGQGYNEQFF. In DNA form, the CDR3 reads TGCGCCAGCAGCTTGGGGGGACAGGGGTACAATGAGCAGTTCTTC.

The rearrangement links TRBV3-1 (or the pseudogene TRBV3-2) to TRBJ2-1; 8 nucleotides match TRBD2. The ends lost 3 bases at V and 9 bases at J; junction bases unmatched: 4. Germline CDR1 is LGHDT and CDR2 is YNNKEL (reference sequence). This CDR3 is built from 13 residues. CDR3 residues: CASSHTSGGEQFF. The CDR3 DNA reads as TGTGCCAGCAGCCACACTAGCGGCGGTGAGCAGTTCTTC.

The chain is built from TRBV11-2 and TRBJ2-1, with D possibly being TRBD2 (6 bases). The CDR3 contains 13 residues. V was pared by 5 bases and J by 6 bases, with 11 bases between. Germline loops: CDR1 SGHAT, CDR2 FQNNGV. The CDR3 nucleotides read TGTGCCAGCAGCCAGCACGGGGGCAATGAGCAGTTCTTC. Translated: CASSQHGGNEQFF.

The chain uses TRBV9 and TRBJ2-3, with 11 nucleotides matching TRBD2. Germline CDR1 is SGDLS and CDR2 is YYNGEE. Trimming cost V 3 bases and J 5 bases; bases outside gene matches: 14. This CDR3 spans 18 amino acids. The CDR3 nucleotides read TGTGCCAGCAGCGGAGGGGTTAGCGGGAGGGCCCGTGGAGATACGCAGTATTTT. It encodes CASSGGVSGRARGDTQYF. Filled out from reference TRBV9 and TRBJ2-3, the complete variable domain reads DSGVTQTPKHLITATGQRVTLRCSPRSGDLSVYWYQQSLDQGLQFLIQYYNGEERAKGNILERFSAQQFPDLHSELNLSSLELGDSALYFCASSGGVSGRARGDTQYFGPGTRLTVL.

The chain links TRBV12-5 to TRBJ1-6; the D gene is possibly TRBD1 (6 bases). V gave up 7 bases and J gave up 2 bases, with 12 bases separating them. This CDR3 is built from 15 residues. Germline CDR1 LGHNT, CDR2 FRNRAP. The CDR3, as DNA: TGTGCTAGTGTCCCAGGGGAAGCCTATAATTCACCCCTCCACTTT. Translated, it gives CASVPGEAYNSPLHF.